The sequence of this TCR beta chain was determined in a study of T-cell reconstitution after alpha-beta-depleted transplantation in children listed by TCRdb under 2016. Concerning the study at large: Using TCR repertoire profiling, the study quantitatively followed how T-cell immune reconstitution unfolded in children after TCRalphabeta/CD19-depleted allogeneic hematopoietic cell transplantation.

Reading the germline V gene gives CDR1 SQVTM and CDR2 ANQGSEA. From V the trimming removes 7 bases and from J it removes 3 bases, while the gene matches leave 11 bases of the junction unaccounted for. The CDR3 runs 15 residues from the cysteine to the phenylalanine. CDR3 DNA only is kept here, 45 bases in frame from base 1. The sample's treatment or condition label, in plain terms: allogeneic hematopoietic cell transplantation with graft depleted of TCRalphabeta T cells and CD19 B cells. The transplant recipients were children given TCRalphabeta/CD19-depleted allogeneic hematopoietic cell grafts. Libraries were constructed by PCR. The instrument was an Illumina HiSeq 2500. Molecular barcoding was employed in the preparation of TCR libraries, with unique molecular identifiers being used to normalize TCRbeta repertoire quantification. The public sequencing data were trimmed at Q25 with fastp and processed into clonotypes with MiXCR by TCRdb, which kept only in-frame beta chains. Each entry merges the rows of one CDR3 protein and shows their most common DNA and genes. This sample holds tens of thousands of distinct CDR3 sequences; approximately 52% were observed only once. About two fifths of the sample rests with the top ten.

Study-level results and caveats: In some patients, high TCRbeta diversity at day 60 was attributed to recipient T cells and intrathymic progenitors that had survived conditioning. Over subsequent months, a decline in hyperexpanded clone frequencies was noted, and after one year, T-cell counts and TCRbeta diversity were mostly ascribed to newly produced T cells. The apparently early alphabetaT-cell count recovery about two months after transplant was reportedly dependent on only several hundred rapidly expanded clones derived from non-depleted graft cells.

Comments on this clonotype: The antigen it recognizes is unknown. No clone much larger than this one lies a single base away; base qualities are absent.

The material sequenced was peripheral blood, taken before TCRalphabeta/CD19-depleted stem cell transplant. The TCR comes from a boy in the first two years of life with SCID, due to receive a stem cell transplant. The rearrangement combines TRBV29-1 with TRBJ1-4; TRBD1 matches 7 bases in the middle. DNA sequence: TGCAGCGGCCGACAGGGCCCCGCACCTAATGAAAAACTGTTTTTT. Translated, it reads CSGRQGPAPNEKLFF. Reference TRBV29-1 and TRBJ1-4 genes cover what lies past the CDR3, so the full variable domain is SAVISQKPSRDICQRGTSLTIQCQVDSQVTMMFWYRQQPGQSLTLIATANQGSEATYESGFVIDKFPISRPNLTFSTLTVSNMSPEDSSIYLCSGRQGPAPNEKLFFGSGTQLSVL.